This note documents a single T cell receptor (beta chain) sequence. The same CDR3 can be traced to other DNA sequences in this sample. These data come from a study of blood T cell repertoires in COVID-19. Overall study: Nucleic acid was either cDNA or gDNA, and it came from T cells, B-cell-depleted T cells, or PBMCs.

After removal of 2 bases from V and 2 bases from J, the junction contained 2 bases not matched to a gene. Germline V gene data show CDR1 as MNHEY and CDR2 as SVGAGI. The CDR3 sequence is 15 residues long. Sequenced by immunoSEQ multiplex PCR; TCRdb stores in-frame clones only, minus some. The sample shows almost 250,000 clones, around 90% of them seen only once. This TCR was recovered from a woman aged 45-65 years who had recovered from COVID-19. Sequencing input: PBMCs or T cells enriched from blood (not recorded which). This sequence joins TRBV6-5 and TRBJ2-7; 11 bases line up with TRBD2. CDR3 in DNA: TGTGCCAGCAGTTACAGTAGCGGGGGGGCCTACGAGCAGTACTTC. Protein: CASSYSSGGAYEQYF.